These T cell receptor beta chains were read from a single sample in a study of CD8 T cells in Susac syndrome. Via MiXCR, TCRdb re-called the immunoSEQ multiplex PCR reads, giving one row per CDR3 protein. Seen here are around 300,000 distinct CDR3 sequences, around 85% observed once, and the top ten hold roughly 0.22%. Sequenced sample: CD8+ T cells from PBMCs. These receptors all come from a human donor with multiple sclerosis. Each CDR3 is given with its conserved first and last residue. A D gene is named only where the DNA matches it firmly. Some rows mark clone size as missing; the rest say once, few, many or name a class of expanded clone.

D gene	J gene	V gene	clone size	CDR3 DNA	CDR3 protein
TRBD1	TRBJ1-5	TRBV19	.	TGTGCCAGTAGTGACACAGGGGCGGGCAATCAGCCCCAGCATTTT	CASSDTGAGNQPQHF
.	TRBJ1-4	TRBV5-6	.	TGTGCCAGCAGCGGAGGGATTGAAAAACTGTTTTTT	CASSGGIEKLFF
TRBD1	TRBJ2-6	TRBV28	.	TGTGCCAGCAGGGCCGGGACAGGGGCATCTGGGGCCAACGTCCTGACTTTC	CASRAGTGASGANVLTF
TRBD2	TRBJ2-3	TRBV9	.	TGTGCCAGCAGCCCGTCGACTAGCGGGAGTACAGATACGCAGTATTTT	CASSPSTSGSTDTQYF
TRBD1	TRBJ2-5	TRBV20-1	once	TGCAGTGCTAGAATTGGGACAGGGCGATTCCTCGGAGAGACCCAGTACTTC	CSARIGTGRFLGETQYF
.	TRBJ1-4	TRBV10-3	.	TGTGCCATCAGTCGCCTTAGGACTAATGAAAAACTGTTTTTT	CAISRLRTNEKLFF
TRBD1	TRBJ2-3	TRBV19	.	TGTGCCAGTAGTATCAGGGGACAGAACACAGATACGCAGTATTTT	CASSIRGQNTDTQYF
TRBD1	TRBJ1-2	TRBV19	.	TGTGCCAGTAGGGACAGGGAGGCTAACTATGGCTACACCTTC	CASRDREANYGYTF
.	TRBJ2-1	TRBV29-1	.	TGCAGCGTTGAGGGATTTGGGGGGCAACTTGGCAATGAGCAGTTCTTC	CSVEGFGGQLGNEQFF
.	TRBJ2-1	TRBV28	.	TGTGCCAGCAGTTTATCTACTAGTTACAATGAGCAGTTCTTC	CASSLSTSYNEQFF
.	TRBJ1-4	TRBV28	.	TGTGCCAGCAGTTTAAGCTACAGGAATGAAAAACTGTTTTTT	CASSLSYRNEKLFF
TRBD1	TRBJ2-6	TRBV24-1	.	TGTGCCACCAGGGGGACAGGGACCGGGGCCAACGTCCTGACTTTC	CATRGTGTGANVLTF
TRBD1	TRBJ1-5	TRBV3-1	.	TGTGCCAGCAGCCGAACGACAGGGAGTCTTCAGCCCCAGCATTTT	CASSRTTGSLQPQHF
.	TRBJ2-1	TRBV28	.	TGTGCCAGCGCTCTAGTGACTAGTCCCTACAATGAGCAGTTCTTC	CASALVTSPYNEQFF
TRBD2	TRBJ2-7	TRBV11-2	.	TGTGCCGGGAGCGGGAGTTCGACCTACGAGCAGTACTTC	CAGSGSSTYEQYF
.	TRBJ1-2	TRBV4-3	.	TGCGCCAGCAGCCAAGGAAGGAACTTCTATGGCTACACCTTC	CASSQGRNFYGYTF
.	TRBJ2-1	TRBV6-1	few	TGTGCCAGCAATAAACAGGGCAAAAGCGCCAATGAGCAGTTCTTC	CASNKQGKSANEQFF
TRBD1	TRBJ1-2	TRBV12-3/TRBV12-4	once	TGTGCCAGCAGCCAAGACAGGGGGCGCCTCCCCGGCTATGGCTACACCTTC	CASSQDRGRLPGYGYTF
.	TRBJ2-7	TRBV7-2	once	TGTGCCAGCAGCTTAGGGCTAGGAGTCCCCGAGCAGTACTTC	CASSLGLGVPEQYF
.	TRBJ1-5	TRBV2	.	TGTGCCAGCGGAACCCTCTTGGACAGACCTCGGGGTCAGCCCCAGCATTTT	CASGTLLDRPRGQPQHF
TRBD1	TRBJ1-3	TRBV20-1	.	TGCAGTGCTAGGACTAACCGGGACAGGGCTGATAAAGACACCATATATTTT	CSARTNRDRADKDTIYF
TRBD2	TRBJ2-1	TRBV14	.	TGTGCCAGCAGCCTCCGACTAGCGGGAGATACGGATGAGCAGTTCTTC	CASSLRLAGDTDEQFF
TRBD2	TRBJ2-1	TRBV18	.	TGTGCCAGCTCCGCCTATCCCGGGACTAGCGGGAGGGCCGATGAGCAGTTCTTC	CASSAYPGTSGRADEQFF
.	TRBJ2-3	TRBV7-3	once	TGTGCCAGCAGCCCTCCTTCCGACGCCACGCAGTATTTT	CASSPPSDATQYF
.	TRBJ1-1	TRBV27	.	TGTGCCAGCAGTACCAGGGTGGTCACTGAAGCTTTCTTT	CASSTRVVTEAFF
TRBD2	TRBJ2-7	TRBV7-3	few	TGTGCCAGCAGCCGGGAGGACCCGTACGAGCAGTACTTC	CASSREDPYEQYF
TRBD1	TRBJ1-3	TRBV20-1	.	TGCAGTGCTAGAGGCAGGGGGCTTGGAAACACCATATATTTT	CSARGRGLGNTIYF
TRBD1	TRBJ1-5	TRBV5-6	.	TGTGCCAGCAGCTTGTATGAACAGGGGCCCAATCAGCCCCAGCATTTT	CASSLYEQGPNQPQHF
.	TRBJ1-2	TRBV6-5	.	TGTGCCAGCAGTTACCGGATCGGAGGGGACGGGATAGATGGCTACACCTTC	CASSYRIGGDGIDGYTF
.	TRBJ2-1	TRBV7-6	.	TGTGCCAGCAGGGACGTAGTCGATGGGCAGTTCTTC	CASRDVVDGQFF
TRBD1	TRBJ1-5	TRBV27	once	TGTGCCAGCAGTGACATTTCAGCGGGGACAGGGTATCAGCCCCAGCATTTT	CASSDISAGTGYQPQHF
TRBD2	TRBJ2-7	TRBV5-6	.	TGTGCCAGCAGCTTGATGGGTAGCGGGGAGACCTACGAGCAGTACTTC	CASSLMGSGETYEQYF
TRBD2	TRBJ2-7	TRBV27	once	TGTGCCAGCAGTGATGGACTAGCGGCCTCCCACGAGCAGTACTTC	CASSDGLAASHEQYF
.	TRBJ2-1	TRBV27	.	TGTGCCAGCAGTCCCCCGGGACTGTATTACAATGAGCAGTTCTTC	CASSPPGLYYNEQFF
.	TRBJ1-4	TRBV7-9	.	TGTGCCAGCAGCTTCCCTTCTTCAACTAATGAAAAACTGTTTTTT	CASSFPSSTNEKLFF
TRBD2	TRBJ2-3	TRBV27	.	TGTGCCAGCAGTTTGATAGGGACTAGCGGAACAGATACGCAGTATTTT	CASSLIGTSGTDTQYF